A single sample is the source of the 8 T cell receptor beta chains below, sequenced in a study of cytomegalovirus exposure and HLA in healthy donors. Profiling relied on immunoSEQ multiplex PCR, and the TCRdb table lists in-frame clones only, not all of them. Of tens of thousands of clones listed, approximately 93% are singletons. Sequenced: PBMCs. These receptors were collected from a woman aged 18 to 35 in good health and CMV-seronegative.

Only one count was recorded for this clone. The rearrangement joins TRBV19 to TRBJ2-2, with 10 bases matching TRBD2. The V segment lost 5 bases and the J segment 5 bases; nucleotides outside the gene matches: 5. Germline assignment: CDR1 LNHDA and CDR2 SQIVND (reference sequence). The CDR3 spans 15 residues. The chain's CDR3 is CASSVLAGRTGELFF. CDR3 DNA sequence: TGTGCCAGTAGTGTACTAGCGGGGCGGACCGGGGAGCTGTTTTTT.

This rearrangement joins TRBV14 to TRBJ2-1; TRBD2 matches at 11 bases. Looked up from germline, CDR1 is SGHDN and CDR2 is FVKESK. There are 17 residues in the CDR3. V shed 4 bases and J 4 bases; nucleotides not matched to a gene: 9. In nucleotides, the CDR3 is TGTGCCAGCAGCCGCCGTCAACTAGCGGGAGCTTACAATGAGCAGTTCTTC. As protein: CASSRRQLAGAYNEQFF.

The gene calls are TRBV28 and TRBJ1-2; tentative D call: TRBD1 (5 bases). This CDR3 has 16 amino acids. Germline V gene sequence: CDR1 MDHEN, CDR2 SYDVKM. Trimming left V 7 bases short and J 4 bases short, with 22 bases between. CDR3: CASTLPGAGGLYGYTF. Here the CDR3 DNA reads TGTGCCAGCACTCTTCCCGGAGCGGGGGGACTCTATGGCTACACCTTC.

The CDR3 reads CASSIVGTGLYEQYF. DNA for the CDR3: TGTGCCAGTAGTATAGTAGGGACAGGGCTGTACGAGCAGTACTTC. This chain joins TRBV19 and TRBJ2-7; the match to TRBD1 covers 9 bases. Germline V gene data show CDR1 as LNHDA and CDR2 as SQIVND (reference sequence). The CDR3 sequence is 15 residues long. With V trimmed by 1 base and J by 4 bases, 5 bases remained unmatched.

CDR3 sequence: CASSQSGQGISGYTF. The CDR3 DNA follows: TGTGCCAGCAGCCAATCCGGACAGGGTATTAGTGGCTACACCTTC. V gene TRBV4-2 combines with J gene TRBJ1-2; 8 bases agree with TRBD1. Germline CDR1 is LGHNA and CDR2 is YNFKEQ. CDR3 length equals 15 residues. Trimming took 2 bases from V and 7 from J; bases not matched to a gene: 9.

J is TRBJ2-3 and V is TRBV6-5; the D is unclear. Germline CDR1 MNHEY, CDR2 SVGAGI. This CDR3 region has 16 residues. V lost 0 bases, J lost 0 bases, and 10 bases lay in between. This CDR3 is CASSYSIPTSTDTQYF. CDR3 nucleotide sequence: TGTGCCAGCAGTTACTCTATCCCCACTAGCACAGATACGCAGTATTTT.

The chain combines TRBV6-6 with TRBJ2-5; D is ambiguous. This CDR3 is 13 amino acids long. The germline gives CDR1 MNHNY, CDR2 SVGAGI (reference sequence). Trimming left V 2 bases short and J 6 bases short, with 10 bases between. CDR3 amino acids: CASSYPLGQTQYF. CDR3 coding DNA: TGTGCCAGCAGTTACCCTCTTGGGCAGACCCAGTACTTC.

This CDR3 reads CASSVAAESITGELFF. In nucleotides, the CDR3 is TGTGCCAGCAGCGTAGCGGCGGAGAGTATCACCGGGGAGCTGTTTTTT. This chain joins TRBV9 and TRBJ2-2, with D hard to call. The CDR3 has 16 amino acids. V lost 0 bases and J lost 4, with 13 bases in between. The V gene's germline CDR1 is SGDLS and CDR2 YYNGEE.